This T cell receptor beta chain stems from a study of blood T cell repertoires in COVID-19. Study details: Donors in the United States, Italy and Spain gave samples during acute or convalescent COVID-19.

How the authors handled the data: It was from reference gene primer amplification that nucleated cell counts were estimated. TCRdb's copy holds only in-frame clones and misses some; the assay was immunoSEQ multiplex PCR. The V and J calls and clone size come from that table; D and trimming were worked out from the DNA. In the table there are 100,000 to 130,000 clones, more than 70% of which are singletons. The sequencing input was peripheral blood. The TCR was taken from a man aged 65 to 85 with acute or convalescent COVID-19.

The DNA for the CDR3 is TGTGCCAGCAGTTTAGATGGGGGGGCGGACACCGGGGAGCTGTTTTTT. Amino acids: CASSLDGGADTGELFF. This chain connects TRBV27 to TRBJ2-2, with D maybe TRBD2 (7 bases). V lost 2 bases, J lost 3 bases, and 13 bases lay in between. Germline V gives CDR1 MNHEY, CDR2 SMNVEV (reference sequence). The CDR3 has 16 amino acids.